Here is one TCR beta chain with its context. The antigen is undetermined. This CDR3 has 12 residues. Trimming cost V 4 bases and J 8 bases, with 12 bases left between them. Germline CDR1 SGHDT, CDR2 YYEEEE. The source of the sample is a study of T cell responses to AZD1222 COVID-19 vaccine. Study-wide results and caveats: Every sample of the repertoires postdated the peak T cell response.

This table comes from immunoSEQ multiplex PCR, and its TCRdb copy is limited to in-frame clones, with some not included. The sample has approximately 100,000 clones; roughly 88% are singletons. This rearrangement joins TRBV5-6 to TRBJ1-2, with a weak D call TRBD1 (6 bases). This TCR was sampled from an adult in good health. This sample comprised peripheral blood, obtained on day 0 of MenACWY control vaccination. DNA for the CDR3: TGTGCCAGCAGCCGGGACATCAGGGGCTACACCTTC. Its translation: CASSRDIRGYTF.